These 30 T cell receptor beta chains were sequenced from one sample in a study of blood T cells in healthy people across ages. Combining a sample-barcoded 5' primer with a J-beta primer mix, a second PCR ran for roughly 7 to 11 cycles. TCRdb reanalysed the 5' RACE reads using MiXCR and keeps one entry per CDR3 protein. This sample carries about 780,000 distinct CDR3 sequences, less than 60% of them seen once, and the ten largest clones take about a sixth. Sequencing was performed on blood. These receptors originate from a man older than 75 in good health.

V gene TRBV20-1 combines with J gene TRBJ2-3; a possible D gene is TRBD1 (5 bases). This CDR3 contains 14 residues. The V end was cut by 6 bases, the J end by 0 bases, with 13 bases between. From germline, CDR1 is DFQATT and CDR2 SNEGSKA (reference sequence). The CDR3 nucleotides are TGCAGTGCCGTCCGACAGCAGAGCACAGATACGCAGTATTTT. Its translation: CSAVRQQSTDTQYF.

The chain links TRBV10-1 to TRBJ2-1; 7 bases are shared with TRBD2. Germline loops: CDR1 WNHNN, CDR2 SYGVQD (reference sequence). The CDR3 is 15 amino acids. J was trimmed by 1 base and V by 6 bases; bases with no gene match: 6. CDR3 DNA: TGCGCCAGCAGCAATAGCGGGCATTCCTACAATGAGCAGTTCTTC. It is translated as CASSNSGHSYNEQFF.

This clonotype was recorded a few times. This rearrangement joins TRBV20-1 to TRBJ2-4, with TRBD1 matching 9 bases. The junction had 5 bases not matched to a gene; V was cut back by 5 bases and J by 6 bases. The CDR3 covers 13 residues. Germline V gene lookup returns CDR1 DFQATT and CDR2 SNEGSKA (reference sequence). DNA for the CDR3: TGCAGTGCTTCCCCGGGACAGGGAAACATTCAGTACTTC. It codes for CSASPGQGNIQYF.

This clonotype showed up just a few times. CDR3 nucleotides: TGTGCCACCAGTGACCCGGACAGGGTCGAGCAGTACTTC. Its translation: CATSDPDRVEQYF. The J gene is TRBJ2-7, the V gene TRBV24-1, with 8 bases aligning to TRBD1. Germline V gene sequence: CDR1 KGHDR, CDR2 SFDVKD. V shed 4 bases, J shed 6 bases, and the junction held 4 bases outside the gene matches. This CDR3 has 13 residues.

Comment on this clonotype: Relative to the germline gene, one junction end is altered; a read error may explain this. The chain joins TRBV5-1 to TRBJ2-5; D uncertain. Germline assignment: CDR1 SGHRS and CDR2 YFSETQ. CDR3 length: 14 residues. CDR3 coding DNA: TGCGCCAGCAGCTTGGCAGGATCCCAAGCGACCCAGTACTTC. Translating gives CASSLAGSQATQYF. The full variable domain, with the rest looked up from reference TRBV5-1 and TRBJ2-5, is KAGVTQTPRYLIKTRGQQVTLSCSPISGHRSVSWYQQTPGQGLQFLFEYFSETQRNKGNFPGRFSGRQFSNSRSEMNVSTLELGDSALYLCASSLAGSQATQYFGPGTRLLVL.

The V and J genes are TRBV7-9 and TRBJ2-4; D is uncertain. The DNA end lines up better with TRBJ2-7; the J call may be wrong. Germline lookup yields CDR1 SEHNR and CDR2 FQNEAQ (reference sequence). The CDR3 runs to 12 residues. CDR3 in DNA: TGTGCCAGCAGCCCATACCTCGGCGAGCAGTACTTC. Residues: CASSPYLGEQYF.

The chain links TRBV11-3 to TRBJ2-3, with D maybe TRBD2 (5 bases). This CDR3 has 17 amino acids. The V gene lost 1 base and the J gene lost 1 base, with 15 bases spanning the gap. Germline values: CDR1 SGHNT, CDR2 YENEEA. CDR3 coding DNA: TGTGCCAGCAGCTTAGCCCATCTCCAGCGGCGCACAGATACGCAGTATTTT. Translating gives CASSLAHLQRRTDTQYF.

This chain joins TRBV5-1 and TRBJ2-2; TRBD1 matches at 11 bases. The germline CDR1 and CDR2 sequences are SGHRS and YFSETQ. CDR3 length equals 17 residues. After removal of 6 bases from V and 1 base from J, the junction contained 8 bases not matched to a gene. CDR3 in amino acids: CASTGQGALMNTGELFF. DNA of the CDR3: TGCGCCAGCACTGGACAGGGGGCTCTCATGAACACCGGGGAGCTGTTTTTT.

This clonotype was observed a handful of times. The chain has TRBV20-1 and TRBJ1-1; D perhaps matches TRBD1 (5 bases). V lost 6 bases to trimming and J lost 0 bases, with 14 bases between them. Germline-derived CDR1 and CDR2 are DFQATT and SNEGSKA (reference sequence). The CDR3 extends over 14 amino acids. The CDR3 bases are TGCAGTGCCGACCTTGGACAAGTGAACACTGAAGCTTTCTTT. Its translation is CSADLGQVNTEAFF.

The sample holds one count of this clonotype. The genes are TRBV7-6 and TRBJ2-3; 8 nucleotides align to TRBD2. The germline CDR1 and CDR2 sequences are SGHVS and FNYEAQ. Germline trimming cut 3 bases from V and 6 bases from J; bases unmatched to any gene: 11. The CDR3 is 16 residues long. The CDR3 spells CASSLTSAGGLDTQYF. CDR3 sequence (DNA): TGTGCCAGCAGCTTGACTAGCGCGGGAGGTCTGGATACGCAGTATTTT.

On this clonotype itself: The junction shows a germline mismatch at one end, possibly a read error. The chain combines TRBV15 with TRBJ2-7; D unclear. This CDR3 contains 13 residues. Germline lookup yields CDR1 LNHNV and CDR2 YYDKDF (reference sequence). The CDR3 reads CATRIGSSHEQYF. The CDR3 DNA reads TGTGCCACCCGCATTGGTAGCTCCCACGAGCAGTACTTC.

The CDR3 nucleotides read TGCAGCGTTGAGGTCAGGGAGACCCAGTTCTTC. Residues: CSVEVRETQFF. V and J are TRBV29-1 and TRBJ2-1; the D call may be TRBD1 or TRBD2 (5 bases each). V dropped 3 bases and J dropped 13 bases, with 13 bases sitting between them. CDR1 SQVTM and CDR2 ANQGSEA come from the germline V gene. The CDR3 sequence is 11 residues long.

J is TRBJ2-1 and V is TRBV6-2 or TRBV6-3; 11 bases align to TRBD2. With V trimmed by 8 bases and J by 5 bases, 11 bases remained unmatched. Per germline, CDR1 MNHEY and CDR2 SVGEGT. The CDR3 loop spans 16 amino acids. The CDR3 DNA is TGTGCCAGCGAAAGTGGGCGACTAGCGGGACACAATGAGCAGTTCTTC. Amino acids: CASESGRLAGHNEQFF.

Of note for this clonotype: A read error may explain this, as a much larger clone is one base away. The chain combines TRBV10-3 with TRBJ1-2; D is unclear. The CDR3 is 12 residues long. Trimming left V 0 bases short and J 4 bases short, with 3 bases between. Germline assignment: CDR1 ENHRY and CDR2 SYGVKD. This chain's CDR3 is CAISESGYGYTF. The CDR3 region has the DNA TGTGCCATCAGTGAGTCGGGCTATGGCTACACCTTC.

This chain links TRBV30 with TRBJ2-1, with 7 bases identical to TRBD2. The CDR3 length is 15 residues. Looked up from germline, CDR1 is GTSNPN and CDR2 is SVGIG (reference sequence). Trimming removed 1 base from V and 7 bases from J; junction bases left unmatched: 10. This CDR3 is CAWSGTWAGVNEQFF. The CDR3, as DNA: TGTGCCTGGAGTGGCACTTGGGCGGGAGTGAATGAGCAGTTCTTC.

This clonotype was counted many times. The rearrangement uses TRBV18 and TRBJ2-5; TRBD2 agrees at 13 bases. The CDR3 totals 16 residues. With 3 bases clipped from V and 6 bases from J, the junction kept 7 bases outside the gene matches. Looked up from germline, CDR1 is KGHSH and CDR2 is LQKENI. The CDR3: CASSPGTSGTGKTQYF. The CDR3 DNA follows: TGTGCCAGCTCACCCGGGACTAGCGGGACAGGGAAGACCCAGTACTTC.

The genes are TRBV7-2 and TRBJ1-2, with D perhaps matching TRBD1 (6 bases). The V gene's germline CDR1 is SGHTA and CDR2 FQGNSA. Trimming stripped 5 bases from V and 6 bases from J, with 16 bases between. CDR3 length: 14 amino acids. CDR3 bases: TGTGCCAGCAGCCGATTGACAGGAGATGATGGCTACACCTTC. Its translation: CASSRLTGDDGYTF.

This sequence joins TRBV7-9 and TRBJ1-1; D gene ambiguous. Trimming removed 2 bases at V and 2 bases at J, with 6 bases between. Germline V gene data show CDR1 as SEHNR and CDR2 as FQNEAQ (reference sequence). This CDR3 has 13 residues. The CDR3 bases are TGTGCCAGCAGCTTAAACGCAAACACTGAAGCTTTCTTT. Its translation: CASSLNANTEAFF.

In this sample, this clonotype turned up once. The chain couples TRBV29-1 to TRBJ2-7; tentatively, D is TRBD1 or TRBD2 (5 bases each). This CDR3 spans 14 amino acids. Trimming shortened V by 6 bases and J by 7 bases, and 22 bases separated the two germline ends. Germline V lookup: CDR1 SQVTM, CDR2 ANQGSEA. This CDR3 reads CSVEQPGPAREQYF. CDR3 coding DNA: TGCAGCGTCGAGCAACCGGGACCGGCTAGAGAGCAGTACTTC.

The V gene is TRBV7-9, the J gene TRBJ2-1; 9 positions agree with TRBD2. V was pared by 2 bases and J by 1 base, with 9 bases of the junction left unmatched. Germline V gene sequence: CDR1 SEHNR, CDR2 FQNEAQ (reference sequence). The CDR3 has 18 residues. CDR3 region: CASSLRFSGSSSYNEQFF. Written as DNA, the CDR3 is TGTGCCAGCAGCTTACGGTTTAGCGGGAGTAGTTCCTACAATGAGCAGTTCTTC.

V is TRBV28 and J is TRBJ2-3, with D possibly being TRBD1 or TRBD2 (5 bases each). CDR1 and CDR2 (germline): MDHEN, SYDVKM. Trimming took 5 bases from V and 1 from J, leaving 13 bases between them. This CDR3 region has 15 residues. The CDR3 loop reads CASSPTGQGTDTQYF. The CDR3 DNA sequence: TGTGCCAGCAGTCCGACGGGGCAGGGCACAGATACGCAGTATTTT.

This clonotype has ten or more counts. The rearrangement links TRBV20-1 to TRBJ2-1, with TRBD2 identical over 11 bases. V gave up 0 bases and J gave up 10 bases; unmatched junction bases: 8. CDR1 is DFQATT, CDR2 SNEGSKA, per germline (reference sequence). This CDR3 has 15 amino acids. CDR3 in amino acids: CSARDQLAGAGEQFF. The CDR3 nucleotides are TGCAGTGCTAGAGATCAACTAGCGGGGGCTGGGGAGCAGTTCTTC.

CDR3 region: CASSDNTGPGHREQYF. The CDR3 nucleotides read TGTGCCAGCAGCGATAACACGGGCCCAGGGCATAGGGAGCAGTACTTC. The chain is built from TRBV3-1 and TRBJ2-7, with a tentative D call TRBD1 (5 bases). V gave up 5 bases and J gave up 7 bases, with 24 bases separating them. This CDR3 is built from 16 residues. Germline values: CDR1 LGHDT, CDR2 YNNKEL (reference sequence).

The J gene is TRBJ2-4, the V gene TRBV6-2 or TRBV6-3; D is undetermined. With the DNA end fitting TRBJ2-5 better, the J assignment may be wrong. The CDR3 totals 15 residues. Germline assignment: CDR1 MNHEY and CDR2 SVGEGT. CDR3 sequence: CASSYSSLVLGTQYF. In DNA form, the CDR3 reads TGTGCCAGCAGTTATTCATCCCTAGTGCTCGGGACCCAGTACTTC.

The CDR3 coding sequence is TGCAGTGCTAGAGGTCGCCGACTAGCGGGAAACTACGAGCAGTACTTC. This translates into CSARGRRLAGNYEQYF. V and J are TRBV20-1 and TRBJ2-7; 11 positions agree with TRBD2. The V segment lost 1 base and the J segment 3 bases; nucleotides outside the gene matches: 8. This CDR3 spans 16 amino acids. Germline values: CDR1 DFQATT, CDR2 SNEGSKA (reference sequence).

Details on this clonotype: The germline gene is not matched at one end of the junction; a read error may be the cause. The chain joins TRBV18 to TRBJ2-7, with D uncertain. This CDR3 region has 11 residues. In germline, CDR1 is KGHSH, CDR2 LQKENI. CDR3 DNA: TGTGCCAACTCACCGTCATACGAGCAGTACTTC. Protein: CANSPSYEQYF.

Details on this clonotype: This may be a read error, as it is one base from a much larger clone. This rearrangement joins TRBV20-1 to TRBJ2-1; D ambiguous. The tail of the sequence fits TRBJ2-7 better, so the J call may be wrong. Germline V gene sequence: CDR1 DFQATT, CDR2 SNEGSKA (reference sequence). The CDR3 has 12 amino acids. The CDR3 reads CSASSSYNEQYF. The DNA for the CDR3 is TGCAGTGCCAGCAGCTCCTACAATGAGCAGTACTTC.

This clonotype was seen only a few times. A read error may account for a junction end that differs from germline. The chain links TRBV5-1 to TRBJ2-1; D possibly corresponds to TRBD2 (5 bases). The length of the CDR3 is 15 residues. Germline values: CDR1 SGHRS, CDR2 YFSETQ. This CDR3 reads CASSPEGHSTNGQFF. CDR3 sequence (DNA): TGCGCCAGCAGCCCCGAGGGTCACTCGACTAATGGGCAGTTCTTC.

The chain recombines TRBV4-2 with TRBJ2-3, with D uncertain. The CDR3 runs 13 residues. Per the germline V gene, CDR1 is LGHNA and CDR2 is YNFKEQ. The V gene lost 0 bases and the J gene lost 4 bases, with 5 bases spanning the gap. This chain's CDR3 is CASSQETADTQYF. In DNA, the CDR3 is TGTGCCAGCAGCCAAGAAACAGCAGATACGCAGTATTTT.

This clonotype showed up just a few times. The rearrangement links TRBV29-1 to TRBJ2-3; D not resolved. CDR3 length: 11 amino acids. Germline values: CDR1 SQVTM, CDR2 ANQGSEA. Trimming removed 5 bases from V and 1 base from J, with 4 bases in between. The CDR3 reads CSVRGTDTQYF. In nucleotides, the CDR3 is TGCAGCGTTCGTGGCACAGATACGCAGTATTTT.